The T cell receptor (beta chain) described here comes from a study of cytomegalovirus exposure and HLA in healthy donors. At the level of the study: The approximately 120 validation repertoires were reported in a later analysis to have been generated on the same platform as the roughly 700 first-cohort repertoires.

The germline gives CDR1 MNHEY, CDR2 SVGAGI. This CDR3 comprises 16 residues. Trimming shortened V by 0 bases and J by 2 bases, and 13 bases separated the two germline ends. About this clone itself: What it binds is unknown.

Study results and caveats: The classifier, whose performance was assessed in both the original and validation cohorts, reportedly diagnosed cytomegalovirus status with high specificity and sensitivity. Cytomegalovirus association was assigned to about 180 TCR beta chains. Most TCR sequences were uncommon, yet certain public TCRs appeared in many donors.

This table comes from immunoSEQ multiplex PCR, and its TCRdb copy is limited to in-frame clones, with some not included. The sample records some 150,000 clones, 88% being singletons. Sequencing was performed on PBMCs. This receptor was obtained from a man between 18 and 29 years old in good health and CMV-seronegative. The chain couples TRBV6-5 to TRBJ2-5, with D perhaps TRBD1 (6 bases). CDR3 region: CASSYSRGRGQETQYF. In nucleotides, the CDR3 is TGTGCCAGCAGTTACTCCAGGGGAAGAGGTCAAGAGACCCAGTACTTC.